Listed below are T cell receptor beta chains from one sample, sequenced in a study of blood T cells in healthy people across ages. TCRdb called the 5' RACE reads again in MiXCR, with one record for every CDR3 protein. The repertoire consists of over 1,500,000 distinct CDR3 sequences, with around 40% occurring once and the leading ten covering under 25%. The source material was blood. Every receptor here comes from a human donor in good health. CDR3s include the opening cysteine and the closing phenylalanine or tryptophan. Fields, in order: J gene, V gene, clone size, CDR3 protein. Rows may omit the clone size; those that give it use once, few, many or a size class.

j_gene: TRBJ2-5
v_gene: TRBV3-1
abundance: -
CDR3aa: CASSHTGIGETQYF

j_gene: -
v_gene: TRBV20-1
abundance: -
CDR3aa: CSAGQGIHEQYF

j_gene: TRBJ1-2
v_gene: TRBV5-6
abundance: -
CDR3aa: CASSIGQSYGYTF

j_gene: TRBJ1-5
v_gene: TRBV29-1
abundance: few
CDR3aa: CSVGVNQPQHF

j_gene: TRBJ2-3
v_gene: TRBV4-3
abundance: -
CDR3aa: CASSQDQAFPADTQYF

j_gene: TRBJ1-3
v_gene: TRBV12-3/TRBV12-4
abundance: -
CDR3aa: CASTQQGAGNTIYF

j_gene: -
v_gene: TRBV5-1
abundance: -
CDR3aa: CASSLDLAAKETQYF

j_gene: TRBJ2-1
v_gene: TRBV7-2
abundance: -
CDR3aa: CASSLAARGLSEQFF

j_gene: TRBJ2-1
v_gene: TRBV12-3/TRBV12-4
abundance: -
CDR3aa: CANSIPGHPYNEQFF

j_gene: TRBJ2-5
v_gene: TRBV9
abundance: few
CDR3aa: CASSPGQGANQETQYF

j_gene: TRBJ2-1
v_gene: TRBV4-1
abundance: -
CDR3aa: CASSPGAGQFF

j_gene: TRBJ2-1
v_gene: TRBV9
abundance: few
CDR3aa: CASSVVNWGGLYNEQFF

j_gene: TRBJ2-5
v_gene: TRBV28
abundance: -
CDR3aa: CASSSPLGLAETQYF

j_gene: TRBJ1-2
v_gene: TRBV29-1
abundance: few
CDR3aa: CSVQHLTGYGYTF

j_gene: TRBJ1-5
v_gene: TRBV7-9
abundance: -
CDR3aa: CASSQRWTGGDQPQHF

j_gene: TRBJ2-1
v_gene: TRBV29-1
abundance: -
CDR3aa: CSVEPSGGNEQFF

j_gene: TRBJ2-7
v_gene: TRBV4-2
abundance: few
CDR3aa: CASSQGRATSYEQYF

j_gene: TRBJ2-1
v_gene: TRBV12-3/TRBV12-4
abundance: few
CDR3aa: CASTRDPSYNEQFF

j_gene: TRBJ1-5
v_gene: TRBV4-3
abundance: -
CDR3aa: CASSLSAGDDQPQHF

j_gene: TRBJ2-2
v_gene: TRBV4-1
abundance: few
CDR3aa: CASSQGGGFAGTGELFF

j_gene: TRBJ1-4
v_gene: TRBV7-2
abundance: -
CDR3aa: CASSLVGTSNEKLFF

j_gene: TRBJ2-5
v_gene: TRBV7-9
abundance: few
CDR3aa: CASSLEVDRDQETQYF

j_gene: TRBJ1-1
v_gene: TRBV5-1
abundance: -
CDR3aa: CATRETQGTEAFF

j_gene: TRBJ2-7
v_gene: TRBV3-1
abundance: -
CDR3aa: CASSQEDRGTQYF

j_gene: TRBJ2-5
v_gene: TRBV4-2
abundance: -
CDR3aa: CASSHSPGLAGGQETQYF

j_gene: TRBJ2-4
v_gene: TRBV29-1
abundance: -
CDR3aa: CSVEALAKNIQYF

j_gene: TRBJ1-1
v_gene: TRBV6-5
abundance: -
CDR3aa: CASSYIDRVGVDTEAFF

j_gene: TRBJ2-5
v_gene: TRBV15
abundance: many
CDR3aa: CATSTLDRGRSPNTKETQYF

j_gene: TRBJ2-3
v_gene: TRBV29-1
abundance: few
CDR3aa: CSVEGSRGTDTQYF

j_gene: TRBJ2-1
v_gene: TRBV7-2
abundance: -
CDR3aa: CASRLAGGPRSLFF

j_gene: TRBJ2-3
v_gene: TRBV7-2
abundance: -
CDR3aa: CASSLQGIGLTDTQYF

j_gene: TRBJ2-6
v_gene: TRBV28
abundance: -
CDR3aa: CARSQAGANVLTF

j_gene: TRBJ1-6
v_gene: TRBV7-9
abundance: once
CDR3aa: CASSSPGTGPANSPLHF

j_gene: TRBJ2-1
v_gene: TRBV5-1
abundance: few
CDR3aa: CASSLDGANEQFF

j_gene: TRBJ2-6
v_gene: TRBV6-1
abundance: -
CDR3aa: CASKKGTGANVLTF

j_gene: TRBJ1-2
v_gene: TRBV5-1
abundance: -
CDR3aa: CASSSTQGPFNYGYTF

j_gene: TRBJ2-3
v_gene: TRBV29-1
abundance: -
CDR3aa: CSVVEPSQGDTQYF

j_gene: -
v_gene: TRBV20-1
abundance: few
CDR3aa: CSAVYRGYEQYF

j_gene: TRBJ1-4
v_gene: TRBV19
abundance: -
CDR3aa: CATRGVGGGEKLFF

j_gene: TRBJ2-1
v_gene: TRBV29-1
abundance: -
CDR3aa: CSVEAGPSLNEQFF